This T cell receptor beta chain is from a study of cytomegalovirus exposure and HLA in healthy donors. Overall study results and limits: The study listed 164 cytomegalovirus-associated TCR beta chains. In a later analysis, TCR beta V- and J-gene trimming showed a link to a missense DCLRE1C variant. Analysis performed later showed TCR beta chains linked to HLA being more clonally expanded than equally common others.

To note about this clone: What it recognizes is unknown.

Amplification used 60 Vbeta primers and 13 Jbeta primers. Study processing details: Roughly 12 million of 80 million or so unique TCR beta chains were shared, per a later count. Measured with immunoSEQ multiplex PCR; TCRdb has only the in-frame clones, and not every one. V and J calls and clone size are as listed in that table; D and trimming were resolved from the DNA. The table has roughly 140,000 clones, less than 85% seen once; the top ten hold roughly 6.7%. This TCR derives from a man aged 50 to 59 in good health and CMV-seropositive. Sequenced: PBMCs.

CDR3 region: CASSLFGQGGTEAFF. In DNA form, the CDR3 reads TGCGCCAGCAGCTTGTTCGGACAGGGGGGCACTGAAGCTTTCTTT. The chain carries TRBV5-1 and TRBJ1-1; the match to TRBD1 covers 10 bases. The trim removed 1 base at V and 4 bases at J, leaving 4 bases unmatched. Looked up from germline, CDR1 is SGHRS and CDR2 is YFSETQ. There are 15 residues in the CDR3.